The 8 T cell receptor beta chains given below trace back to one sample, sequenced in a study of long-term antiretroviral therapy in people with HIV. Survey level was the resolution at which the v3.0 immunoSEQ assay ran. Data came from immunoSEQ multiplex PCR; TCRdb stores just in-frame clones and leaves some out. The sample carries 25,000 to 35,000 clones, roughly 97% recorded once. The material was unsorted PBMCs, obtained 6.9 years after starting antiretroviral therapy. These receptors were taken from a man aged 30 to 45 with HIV.

The V and J genes are TRBV5-6 and TRBJ2-7; 11 bases are shared with TRBD1. Looked up from germline, CDR1 is SGHDT and CDR2 is YYEEEE. This CDR3 is 15 amino acids long. V was clipped by 5 bases and J by 7 bases; unmatched bases: 11. The CDR3: CASRPGGQGAQEQYF. CDR3 sequence (DNA): TGTGCCAGCAGACCGGGCGGACAGGGGGCGCAGGAGCAGTACTTC.

The V gene is TRBV4-3, the J gene TRBJ1-3; D not resolved. This CDR3 region has 15 residues. With 0 bases removed from V and 0 bases from J, the gap between germline ends came to 6 bases. Looked up from germline, CDR1 is LGHNA and CDR2 is YSLEER. DNA of the CDR3: TGCGCCAGCAGCCAAGAAGGTGGCTCTGGAAACACCATATATTTT. It specifies CASSQEGGSGNTIYF.

The V call is TRBV7-8, the J call TRBJ2-1; D may match TRBD1 or TRBD2 (5 bases each). The CDR3 contains 15 residues. Trimming took 1 base from V and 9 from J, leaving 16 bases between them. CDR1 SGHVS and CDR2 FQNEAQ come from the germline V gene. The CDR3, as DNA: TGTGCCAGCAGCTTAGGAAACGACCCGAGGGGTGAGCAGTTCTTC. Translated, it gives CASSLGNDPRGEQFF.

The rearrangement uses TRBV5-4 and TRBJ2-7; possible D gene TRBD1, 6 bases. Per germline, CDR1 SGHNT and CDR2 YYREEE (reference sequence). This CDR3 comprises 14 residues. Trimming removed 2 bases from V and 4 bases from J, with 13 bases in between. The CDR3, as DNA: TGTGCCAGCAGCTTAGGGGACATTCCTTACGAGCAGTACTTC. It codes for CASSLGDIPYEQYF.

The V call is TRBV7-9, the J call TRBJ1-2, with no clear D. Trimming removed 3 bases at V and 5 bases at J, with 7 bases between. The CDR3 has 12 residues. Germline V gene data show CDR1 as SEHNR and CDR2 as FQNEAQ (reference sequence). The CDR3 region is CASSFREYGYTF. CDR3 DNA: TGTGCCAGCAGCTTCAGAGAATATGGCTACACCTTC.

The chain uses TRBV29-1 and TRBJ1-1; 8 bases line up with TRBD1. In germline, CDR1 is SQVTM, CDR2 ANQGSEA. The CDR3 sequence is 11 residues long. The V gene end was trimmed by 4 bases and the J gene end by 7 bases; junction bases not matched to a gene: 2. In DNA, the CDR3 is TGCAGCGTTGCGGGGACAGGTGAAGCTTTCTTT. Translated, it gives CSVAGTGEAFF.

V and J are TRBV6-6 and TRBJ2-7; tentative D call: TRBD2 (7 bases). Germline CDR1 is MNHNY and CDR2 is SVGAGI (reference sequence). Trimming pared 5 bases from V and 3 bases from J, leaving 17 bases between. This CDR3 is 15 amino acids long. Here the CDR3 reads CASSTGGLLLYEQYF. The CDR3, as DNA: TGTGCCAGCAGTACCGGGGGGCTCCTCCTCTACGAGCAGTACTTC.

The rearrangement uses TRBV7-6 and TRBJ2-7, with 10 nucleotides matching TRBD1. The junction had 6 bases not matched to a gene; V was cut back by 5 bases and J by 5 bases. The germline V gene has CDR1 SGHVS and CDR2 FNYEAQ. The CDR3 has 14 residues. CDR3 DNA: TGTGCCAGCAGCGCCGCCGGGACAGGGGACGAGCAGTACTTC. It yields the protein CASSAAGTGDEQYF.